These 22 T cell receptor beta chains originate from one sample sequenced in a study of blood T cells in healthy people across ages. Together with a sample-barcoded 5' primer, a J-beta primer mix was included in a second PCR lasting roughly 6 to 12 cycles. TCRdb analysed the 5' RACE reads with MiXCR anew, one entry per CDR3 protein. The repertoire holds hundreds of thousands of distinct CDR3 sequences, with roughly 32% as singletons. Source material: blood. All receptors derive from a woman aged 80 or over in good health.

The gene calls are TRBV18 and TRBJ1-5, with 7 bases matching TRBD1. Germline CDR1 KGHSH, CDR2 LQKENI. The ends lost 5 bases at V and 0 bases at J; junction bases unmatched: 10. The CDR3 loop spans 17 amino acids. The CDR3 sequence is CASSSEQGPLSNQPQHF. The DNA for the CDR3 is TGTGCCAGCTCATCCGAACAGGGGCCTCTTAGCAATCAGCCCCAGCATTTT.

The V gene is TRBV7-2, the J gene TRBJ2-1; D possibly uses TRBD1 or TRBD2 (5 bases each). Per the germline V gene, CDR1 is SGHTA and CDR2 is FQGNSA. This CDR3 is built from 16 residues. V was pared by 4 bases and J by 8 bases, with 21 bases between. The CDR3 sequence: CASSSTGTSAGHEQFF. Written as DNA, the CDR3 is TGTGCCAGCAGCTCAACCGGGACCTCCGCCGGACATGAGCAGTTCTTC.

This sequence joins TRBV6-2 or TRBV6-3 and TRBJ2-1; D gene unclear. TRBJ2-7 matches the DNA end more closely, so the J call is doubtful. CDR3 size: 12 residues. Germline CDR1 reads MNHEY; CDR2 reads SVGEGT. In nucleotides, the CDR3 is TGTGCCAGCAGTACGCCACCTAATGAGCAGTACTTC. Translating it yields CASSTPPNEQYF.

CDR3 sequence reads: CASTLGRSYNSPLHF. DNA for the CDR3: TGTGCCAGCACCCTAGGGCGGTCCTATAATTCACCCCTCCACTTT. The J gene is TRBJ1-6, the V gene TRBV6-5; D not resolved. From germline, CDR1 is MNHEY and CDR2 SVGAGI. V shed 7 bases and J shed 1 base, with 11 bases lying between them. CDR3 size: 15 residues.

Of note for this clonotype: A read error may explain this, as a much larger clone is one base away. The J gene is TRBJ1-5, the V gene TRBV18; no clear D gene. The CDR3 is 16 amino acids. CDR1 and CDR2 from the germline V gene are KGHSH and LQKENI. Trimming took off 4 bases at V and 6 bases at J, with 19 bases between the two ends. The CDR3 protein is CASSLSATAHLQPQHF. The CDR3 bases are TGTGCCAGCTCACTGTCCGCGACGGCCCACCTTCAGCCCCAGCATTTT.

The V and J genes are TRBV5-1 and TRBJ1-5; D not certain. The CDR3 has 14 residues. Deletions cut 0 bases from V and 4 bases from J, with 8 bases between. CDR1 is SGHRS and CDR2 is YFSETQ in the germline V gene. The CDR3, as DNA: TGCGCCAGCAGCTTGGCCGCCGATAATCAGCCCCAGCATTTT. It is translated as CASSLAADNQPQHF.

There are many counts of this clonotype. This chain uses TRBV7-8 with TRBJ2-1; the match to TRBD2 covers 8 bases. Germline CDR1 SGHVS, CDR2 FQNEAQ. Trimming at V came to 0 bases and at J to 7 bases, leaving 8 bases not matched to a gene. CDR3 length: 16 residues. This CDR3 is CASSLAERGNVNEQFF. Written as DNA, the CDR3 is TGTGCCAGCAGCTTAGCGGAGCGGGGGAACGTTAATGAGCAGTTCTTC.

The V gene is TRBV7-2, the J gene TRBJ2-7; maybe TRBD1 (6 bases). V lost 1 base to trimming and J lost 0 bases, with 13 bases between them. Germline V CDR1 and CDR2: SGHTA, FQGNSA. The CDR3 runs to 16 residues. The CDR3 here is CASSLVATGLSYEQYF. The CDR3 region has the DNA TGTGCCAGCAGCTTAGTTGCGACAGGCCTCTCCTACGAGCAGTACTTC.

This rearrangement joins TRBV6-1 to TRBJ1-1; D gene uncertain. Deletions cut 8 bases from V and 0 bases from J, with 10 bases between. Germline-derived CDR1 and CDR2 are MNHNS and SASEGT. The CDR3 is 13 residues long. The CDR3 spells CASQITVNTEAFF. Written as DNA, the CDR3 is TGTGCCAGCCAAATCACAGTGAACACTGAAGCTTTCTTT.

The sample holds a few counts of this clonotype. CDR3 sequence reads: CAVAGARESPLHF. In DNA form, the CDR3 reads TGTGCCGTCGCAGGGGCCAGGGAATCACCCCTCCACTTT. This sequence joins TRBV7-9 and TRBJ1-6; the D gene is possibly TRBD1 (6 bases). The CDR3 has 13 amino acids. Trimming removed 11 bases at V and 10 bases at J, with 18 bases between. CDR1 and CDR2 (germline): SEHNR, FQNEAQ (reference sequence).

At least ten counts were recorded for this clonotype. The CDR3 bases are TGTGCCAGCAGTTTTACAGCCAATCAGCCCCAGCATTTT. It translates to CASSFTANQPQHF. The rearrangement uses TRBV7-2 and TRBJ1-5; D unresolved. Germline CDR1 SGHTA, CDR2 FQGNSA. The V end lost 6 bases, the J end lost 3 bases, and 9 bases lay between the germline ends. The length of the CDR3 is 13 residues.

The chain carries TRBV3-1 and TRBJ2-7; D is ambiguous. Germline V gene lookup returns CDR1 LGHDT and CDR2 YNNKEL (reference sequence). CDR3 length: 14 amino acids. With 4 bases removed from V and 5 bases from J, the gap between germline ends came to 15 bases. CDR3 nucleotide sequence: TGTGCCAGCAGCCCTGGTGTCGAGGCGCACGAGCAGTACTTC. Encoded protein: CASSPGVEAHEQYF.

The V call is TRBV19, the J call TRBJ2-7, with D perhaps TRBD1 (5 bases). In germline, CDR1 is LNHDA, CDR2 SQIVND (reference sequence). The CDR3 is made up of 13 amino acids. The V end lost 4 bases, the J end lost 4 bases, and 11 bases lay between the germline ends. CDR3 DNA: TGTGCCAGTAGTAATGGACAACTTTACGAGCAGTACTTC. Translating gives CASSNGQLYEQYF.

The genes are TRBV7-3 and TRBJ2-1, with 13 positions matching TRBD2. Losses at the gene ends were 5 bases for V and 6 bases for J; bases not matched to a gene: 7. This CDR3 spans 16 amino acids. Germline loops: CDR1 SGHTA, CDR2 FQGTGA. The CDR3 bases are TGTGCCAGCAGCATACGACTAGCGGGAGGCATCAATGAGCAGTTCTTC. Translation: CASSIRLAGGINEQFF.

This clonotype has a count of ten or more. CDR3 loop: CSVEGTANSNYGYTF. The CDR3 region has the DNA TGCAGCGTTGAAGGGACAGCAAACTCTAACTATGGCTACACCTTC. The rearrangement uses TRBV29-1 and TRBJ1-2, with D tentatively TRBD1 (6 bases). Looked up from germline, CDR1 is SQVTM and CDR2 is ANQGSEA. CDR3 length: 15 amino acids. Trimming pared 1 base from V and 0 bases from J, leaving 12 bases between.

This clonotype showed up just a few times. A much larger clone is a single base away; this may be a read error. CDR3 amino acids: CASRRSTGSYGYTF. The CDR3 bases are TGTGCCAGCAGGAGGTCGACTGGAAGCTATGGCTACACCTTC. This chain uses TRBV5-6 with TRBJ1-2; D call uncertain. With 5 bases removed from V and 4 bases from J, the gap between germline ends came to 15 bases. The CDR3 covers 14 residues. CDR1 and CDR2 from the germline V gene are SGHDT and YYEEEE.

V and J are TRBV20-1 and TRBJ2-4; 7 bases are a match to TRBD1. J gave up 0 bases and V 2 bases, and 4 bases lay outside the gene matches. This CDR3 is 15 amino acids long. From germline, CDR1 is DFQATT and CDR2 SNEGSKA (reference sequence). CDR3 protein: CSARRQGEAKNIQYF. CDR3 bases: TGCAGTGCTAGAAGACAGGGTGAAGCCAAAAACATTCAGTACTTC.

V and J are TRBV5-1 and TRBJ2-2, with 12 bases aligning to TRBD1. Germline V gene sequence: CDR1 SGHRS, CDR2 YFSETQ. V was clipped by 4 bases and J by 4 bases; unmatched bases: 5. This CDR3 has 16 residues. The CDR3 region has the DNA TGCGCCAGCAGCGGGACAGGGGGCGCGGGCACCGGGGAGCTGTTTTTT. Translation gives CASSGTGGAGTGELFF. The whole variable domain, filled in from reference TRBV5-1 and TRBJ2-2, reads KAGVTQTPRYLIKTRGQQVTLSCSPISGHRSVSWYQQTPGQGLQFLFEYFSETQRNKGNFPGRFSGRQFSNSRSEMNVSTLELGDSALYLCASSGTGGAGTGELFFGEGSRLTVL.

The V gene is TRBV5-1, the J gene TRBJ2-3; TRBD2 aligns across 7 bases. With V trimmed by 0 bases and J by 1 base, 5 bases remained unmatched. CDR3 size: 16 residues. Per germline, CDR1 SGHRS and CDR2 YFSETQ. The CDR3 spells CASSLEGAGGTDTQYF. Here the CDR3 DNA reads TGCGCCAGCAGCTTGGAAGGGGCGGGAGGCACAGATACGCAGTATTTT.

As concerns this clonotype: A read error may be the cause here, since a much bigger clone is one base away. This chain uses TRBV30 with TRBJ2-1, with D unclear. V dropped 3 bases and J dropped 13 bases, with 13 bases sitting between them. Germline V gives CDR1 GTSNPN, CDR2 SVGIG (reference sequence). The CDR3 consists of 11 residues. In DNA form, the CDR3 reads TGTGCCTGGAGACAAGGAGAGACCCAGTTCTTC. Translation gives CAWRQGETQFF. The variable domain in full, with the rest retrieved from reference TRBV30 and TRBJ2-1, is SQTIHQWPATLVQPVGSPLSLECTVEGTSNPNLYWYRQAAGRGLQLLFYSVGIGQISSEVPQNLSASRPQDRQFILSSKKLLLSDSGFYLCAWRQGETQFFGPGTRLTVL.

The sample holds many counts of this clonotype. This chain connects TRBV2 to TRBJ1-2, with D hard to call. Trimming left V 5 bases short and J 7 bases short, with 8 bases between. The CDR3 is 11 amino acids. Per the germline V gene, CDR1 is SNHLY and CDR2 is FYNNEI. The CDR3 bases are TGTGCCAGCAGTCGAAAGGCTGGCTACACCTTC. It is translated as CASSRKAGYTF. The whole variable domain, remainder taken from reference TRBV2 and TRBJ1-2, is EPEVTQTPSHQVTQMGQEVILRCVPISNHLYFYWYRQILGQKVEFLVSFYNNEISEKSEIFDDQFSVERPDGSNFTLKIRSTKLEDSAMYFCASSRKAGYTFGSGTRLTVV.

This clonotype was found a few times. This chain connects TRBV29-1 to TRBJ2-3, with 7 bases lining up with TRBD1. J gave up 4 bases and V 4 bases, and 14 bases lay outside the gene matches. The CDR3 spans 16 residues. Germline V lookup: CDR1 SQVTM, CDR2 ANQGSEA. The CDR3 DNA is TGCAGCGTTGGCAATCCCCGGGACAGTGTCCCAGATACGCAGTATTTT. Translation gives CSVGNPRDSVPDTQYF.